This T cell receptor beta chain was identified during a study of T cell responses to AZD1222 COVID-19 vaccine. Overall study: Pooled together were second doses at about 4 or about 12 weeks.

Study observations and caveats: Repertoires were collected only later (after the peak T cell response had occurred). The CD4 TCRs associated with vaccination extended across spike and predominated at 160-218 and 743-854. Seropositive status at baseline applied to only six AZD1222 recipients.

Of note for this clone: Its antigen remains unidentified.

The CDR3 totals 13 residues. Germline assignment: CDR1 MNHNY and CDR2 SVGAGI (reference sequence). V was shortened by 4 bases and J by 6 bases, with 12 bases between the two germline ends. This table comes from immunoSEQ multiplex PCR, and its TCRdb copy is limited to in-frame clones, with some not included. The sample gives roughly 150,000 clones, 85% to 95% of which show up once; 1.2% to 1.5% is in the top ten. Sequences were derived from peripheral blood, sampled on day 0 of AZD1222 vaccination. V is TRBV6-6 and J is TRBJ1-2, with D hard to call. The sequence came from an adult in good health. The CDR3 spells CASSSPDLDGYTF. CDR3 sequence (DNA): TGTGCCAGCAGTTCCCCGGACCTGGATGGCTACACCTTC.